Listed below are T cell receptor beta chains from one sample, sequenced in a study of T cells in Graves' hyperthyroidism and ophthalmopathy. One entry per CDR3 protein results from TCRdb running MiXCR on the multiplex PCR reads. This table has 250,000 or so distinct CDR3 sequences, roughly 15% appearing once. The sequenced sample consisted of blood. These receptors were collected from a woman in her forties or fifties with Graves' hyperthyroidism that later progressed to Graves' ophthalmopathy. CDR3s include the opening cysteine and the closing phenylalanine or tryptophan. Each record gives: clone size, J gene, V gene, D gene, CDR3 protein, CDR3 DNA. A D gene is named only where the DNA matches it firmly. Only some rows state a clone size, as once, few, many or a class for expanded clones.

size: few
J: TRBJ2-5
V: TRBV7-7
D: TRBD2
CDR3: CASSPRLAETQYF
DNA: TGTGCTAGCAGCCCGAGACTAGCGGAGACCCAGTACTTC

size: -
J: TRBJ1-3
V: TRBV20-1
D: TRBD1
CDR3: CSARDRTGSGNTIYF
DNA: TGCAGTGCTAGAGATCGGACAGGCTCTGGAAACACCATATATTTT

size: -
J: TRBJ1-4
V: TRBV4-2
D: -
CDR3: CASSQGPGEKLFF
DNA: TGTGCCAGCAGCCAGGGCCCGGGTGAAAAACTGTTTTTT

size: many
J: TRBJ1-1
V: TRBV3-1
D: TRBD1
CDR3: CASSQLPGQSMNTEAFF
DNA: TGTGCCAGCAGCCAGCTACCGGGACAGTCAATGAACACTGAAGCTTTCTTT

size: many
J: TRBJ2-7
V: TRBV27
D: TRBD1
CDR3: CASSFRTGPRAIYEQYF
DNA: TGTGCCAGCAGTTTTAGGACAGGGCCTCGTGCGATATACGAGCAGTACTTC

size: many
J: TRBJ1-5
V: TRBV27
D: -
CDR3: CASSPGRLLQPQHF
DNA: TGTGCCAGCAGTCCCGGGAGACTTCTTCAGCCCCAGCATTTT

size: -
J: TRBJ2-1
V: TRBV4-1
D: -
CDR3: CASSQGVSAIYNEQFF
DNA: TGCGCCAGCAGCCAAGGCGTCAGCGCCATCTACAATGAGCAGTTCTTC

size: -
J: TRBJ2-7
V: TRBV5-1
D: -
CDR3: CASSLVSRDSYEQYF
DNA: TGCGCCAGCAGCTTGGTTAGCAGGGACTCCTACGAGCAGTACTTC

size: many
J: TRBJ2-2
V: TRBV12-3/TRBV12-4
D: -
CDR3: CASSYSTGSDTGELFF
DNA: TGTGCCAGCTCGTATTCGACAGGTTCGGACACCGGGGAGCTGTTTTTT

size: many
J: TRBJ2-1
V: TRBV2
D: -
CDR3: CASSEEAGAGANEQFF
DNA: TGTGCCAGCAGTGAAGAGGCGGGGGCGGGGGCCAATGAGCAGTTCTTC

size: many
J: TRBJ2-5
V: TRBV5-5
D: TRBD2
CDR3: CASSRDYTETQYF
DNA: TGTGCCAGCAGTCGGGACTATACGGAGACCCAGTACTTC

size: -
J: TRBJ2-2
V: TRBV4-1
D: TRBD2
CDR3: CASSQMTSGKGELFF
DNA: TGCGCCAGCAGCCAGATGACTAGCGGGAAGGGGGAGCTGTTTTTT

size: many
J: TRBJ2-1
V: TRBV5-6
D: -
CDR3: CASSLFGDESSYNEQFF
DNA: TGTGCCAGCAGCTTGTTCGGCGACGAGAGCTCCTACAATGAGCAGTTCTTC

size: many
J: TRBJ2-7
V: TRBV5-1
D: -
CDR3: CASSSLRQTYEQYF
DNA: TGCGCCAGCAGCTCCTTACGACAAACCTACGAGCAGTACTTC

size: few
J: TRBJ2-7
V: TRBV3-1
D: -
CDR3: CASSPREPYEQYF
DNA: TGTGCCAGCAGCCCGCGGGAACCCTACGAGCAGTACTTC

size: many
J: TRBJ1-1
V: TRBV5-5
D: -
CDR3: CASPGATNTEAFF
DNA: TGTGCCAGCCCCGGGGCAACGAACACTGAAGCTTTCTTT

size: few
J: TRBJ1-3
V: TRBV6-5
D: TRBD1
CDR3: CASSYGTGGGNTIYF
DNA: TGTGCCAGCAGTTACGGGACAGGGGGTGGAAACACCATATATTTT

size: many
J: TRBJ1-4
V: TRBV11-2
D: -
CDR3: CASSSNIDEKLFF
DNA: TGTGCCAGCAGTTCTAACATCGATGAAAAACTGTTTTTT

size: -
J: TRBJ2-7
V: TRBV30
D: TRBD2
CDR3: CAWGGGNLDEQYF
DNA: TGTGCCTGGGGGGGGGGAAATCTGGACGAGCAGTACTTC

size: many
J: TRBJ1-5
V: TRBV28
D: -
CDR3: CASRRQINQPQHF
DNA: TGTGCCAGCAGACGACAGATCAATCAGCCCCAGCATTTT

size: many
J: TRBJ1-1
V: TRBV2
D: -
CDR3: CASRTGRTEAFF
DNA: TGTGCCAGCAGGACAGGTCGGACTGAAGCTTTCTTT

size: -
J: TRBJ1-1
V: TRBV6-1
D: -
CDR3: CASRANRDGTEAFF
DNA: TGTGCCAGCAGAGCAAACAGGGATGGCACTGAAGCTTTCTTT

size: -
J: TRBJ1-5
V: TRBV6-2/TRBV6-3
D: -
CDR3: CASSRPALGEPQHF
DNA: TGTGCCAGCAGTCGTCCGGCCCTAGGGGAGCCCCAGCATTTT

size: many
J: TRBJ2-7
V: TRBV27
D: TRBD1
CDR3: CASSTRDSGTYEQYF
DNA: TGTGCCAGCAGTACCCGGGACAGCGGCACCTACGAGCAGTACTTC

size: few
J: TRBJ1-2
V: TRBV7-9
D: -
CDR3: CASSLSGPGDYGYTF
DNA: TGTGCCAGCAGCTTATCAGGGCCGGGCGACTATGGCTACACCTTC

size: many
J: TRBJ2-7
V: TRBV20-1
D: TRBD2
CDR3: CSAVTSGRVYEQYF
DNA: TGCAGTGCGGTCACTAGCGGGAGGGTGTACGAGCAGTACTTC

size: many
J: TRBJ2-7
V: TRBV28
D: -
CDR3: CASSNPAVYPHEQYF
DNA: TGTGCCAGCTCGAACCCAGCGGTCTACCCCCACGAGCAGTACTTC

size: few
J: TRBJ2-2
V: TRBV3-1
D: -
CDR3: CASSQVVGTHFTGELFF
DNA: TGTGCCAGCAGCCAAGTGGTCGGAACACACTTCACCGGGGAGCTGTTTTTT

size: -
J: TRBJ2-4
V: TRBV5-1
D: -
CDR3: CASSLGPTIPKNIQYF
DNA: TGCGCCAGCAGCTTGGGGCCGACTATTCCCAAAAACATTCAGTACTTC

size: -
J: TRBJ1-1
V: TRBV15
D: TRBD1
CDR3: CATSREGGQGDRAFF
DNA: TGTGCCACCAGCAGAGAGGGGGGACAGGGGGATCGAGCTTTCTTT

size: many
J: TRBJ1-5
V: TRBV2
D: -
CDR3: CASSRDNNQPQHF
DNA: TGTGCCAGCAGCCGGGACAACAATCAGCCCCAGCATTTT

size: many
J: TRBJ1-3
V: TRBV12-3/TRBV12-4
D: TRBD1
CDR3: CASSLPPGQDAGNTIYF
DNA: TGTGCCAGCAGTTTACCTCCGGGACAGGACGCTGGAAACACCATATATTTT

size: -
J: TRBJ1-2
V: TRBV6-1
D: -
CDR3: CASSLTDPAGYTF
DNA: TGTGCCAGCAGCCTAACCGATCCCGCCGGCTACACCTTC

size: once
J: TRBJ1-2
V: TRBV29-1
D: -
CDR3: CSVEGWGQHGYTF
DNA: TGCAGCGTTGAAGGGTGGGGACAACATGGCTACACCTTC

size: many
J: TRBJ2-3
V: TRBV11-2
D: -
CDR3: CASTEGLNTQYF
DNA: TGTGCCAGCACAGAGGGGTTGAATACGCAGTATTTT

size: many
J: TRBJ2-7
V: TRBV6-5
D: TRBD1
CDR3: CASSYSQGGVQYF
DNA: TGTGCCAGCAGTTACTCACAGGGGGGAGTGCAGTACTTC

size: few
J: TRBJ2-5
V: TRBV6-1
D: -
CDR3: CASSPFVGYF
DNA: TGTGCCAGCAGCCCTTTCGTGGGGTACTTC